This is a list of T cell receptor beta chains from one sample in a study of Graves' ophthalmopathy and Graves' hyperthyroidism. TCRdb reprocessed the multiplex PCR reads with MiXCR, giving one entry per CDR3 protein. The sample holds around 1.1 million distinct CDR3 sequences; roughly two fifths are singletons and the top ten take over 8.5%. Sequencing was done on a sample of peripheral blood or thyroid tissue (not recorded which). These receptors all come from an adult man with Graves' hyperthyroidism. The CDR3 runs from the conserved cysteine through the conserved F or W. The D gene is left open where the match is weak. Clone sizes are given selectively: once, few, many, or a class where the clone is expanded.

>NA|TRBJ2-3|TRBV7-3|NA
CASSLSPSDTDTQYF
TGTGCCAGCAGCCTCTCCCCCAGCGACACAGATACGCAGTATTTT
>NA|TRBJ1-2|TRBV7-2|NA
CASSKDPAGYTF
TGTGCCAGCAGCAAGGACCCGGCAGGCTACACCTTC
>NA|TRBJ2-5|TRBV10-3|few
CASSSYLLGGQETQYF
TGTGCCAGCAGTTCGTACCTTCTGGGTGGCCAAGAGACCCAGTACTTC
>NA|TRBJ1-4|TRBV19|many
CASSIRRRDEKLFF
TGTGCCAGTAGTATTCGTAGACGGGATGAAAAACTGTTTTTT
>NA|TRBJ2-3|TRBV25-1|NA
CASSDASGTDTQYF
TGTGCCAGCAGTGACGCTAGCGGCACAGATACGCAGTATTTT
>NA|TRBJ1-1|TRBV20-1|many
CSARDQPNTEAFF
TGCAGTGCTAGAGATCAACCGAACACTGAAGCTTTCTTT
>NA|TRBJ2-7|TRBV5-1|once
CASSLYQGEAYEQYF
TGCGCCAGCAGCTTGTATCAGGGAGAGGCCTACGAGCAGTACTTC
>TRBD2|TRBJ2-2|TRBV20-1|few
CSATKSPASGGTNTGELFF
TGCAGTGCTACAAAATCCCCGGCTAGCGGGGGGACCAACACCGGGGAGCTGTTTTTT
>NA|TRBJ2-5|TRBV25-1|NA
CASSRTATGFQETQYF
TGTGCCAGCAGCAGAACAGCGACGGGCTTCCAAGAGACCCAGTACTTC
>NA|TRBJ2-7|TRBV20-1|few
CSAIGGTSSYEQYF
TGCAGTGCTATAGGTGGGACATCAAGCTACGAGCAGTACTTC
>NA|TRBJ2-2|TRBV6-2/TRBV6-3|NA
CASNTPFNTGELFF
TGTGCCAGCAACACACCCTTCAACACCGGGGAGCTGTTTTTT
>TRBD2|TRBJ2-5|TRBV7-8|many
CASRPGLAGELETQYF
TGTGCCAGCAGACCGGGACTAGCGGGAGAACTAGAGACCCAGTACTTC
>TRBD1|TRBJ1-4|TRBV27|few
CASSPRDRADEKLFF
TGTGCCAGCAGCCCCCGAGACAGGGCGGATGAAAAACTGTTTTTT
>NA|TRBJ1-1|TRBV6-5|NA
CASGRGKDGKPQGEAFF
TGTGCCAGCGGAAGGGGGAAGGATGGGAAACCCCAGGGTGAAGCTTTCTTT
>NA|TRBJ1-3|TRBV29-1|NA
CSIRTANSGNTIYF
TGCAGCATTAGGACGGCGAACTCTGGAAACACCATATATTTT
>NA|TRBJ1-2|TRBV10-3|many
CAISPSTGYGYTF
TGTGCCATCAGCCCTTCTACAGGGTACGGCTACACCTTC
>TRBD1|TRBJ1-5|TRBV2|many
CASGYGQGNQPQHF
TGTGCCAGCGGATACGGACAGGGCAATCAGCCCCAGCATTTT
>NA|TRBJ2-5|TRBV10-3|NA
CATSDLRQGGSGYTPETQYF
TGTGCCACCAGTGATTTACGACAGGGAGGTTCGGGCTACACCCCGGAGACCCAGTACTTC
>NA|TRBJ2-7|TRBV9|NA
CASSQDWPDPYEQYF
TGTGCCAGCAGCCAAGATTGGCCAGACCCCTACGAGCAGTACTTC
>TRBD1|TRBJ1-5|TRBV2|many
CASQDRRNQPQHF
TGTGCCAGTCAGGACAGGAGAAATCAGCCCCAGCATTTT
>NA|TRBJ1-5|TRBV7-2|few
CASSLVGSGAGDQPQHF
TGTGCCAGCAGCTTAGTGGGGTCGGGGGCAGGGGATCAGCCCCAGCATTTT
>NA|TRBJ2-7|TRBV14|many
CASSQEQGSYEQYF
TGTGCCAGCAGCCAAGAGCAGGGCTCCTACGAGCAGTACTTC
>NA|TRBJ1-5|TRBV12-3/TRBV12-4|few
CASSSGHPVKPQHF
TGTGCCAGCAGTTCCGGACACCCCGTTAAGCCCCAGCATTTT
>TRBD1|TRBJ1-5|TRBV7-9|NA
CASSYSLGQGNQPQHF
TGTGCCAGCAGTTACTCGTTGGGACAGGGAAATCAGCCCCAGCATTTT
>NA|TRBJ2-7|TRBV6-6|NA
CASSYSRALAAYEQYF
TGTGCCAGCAGTTACTCGAGGGCCCTGGCTGCGTACGAGCAGTACTTC